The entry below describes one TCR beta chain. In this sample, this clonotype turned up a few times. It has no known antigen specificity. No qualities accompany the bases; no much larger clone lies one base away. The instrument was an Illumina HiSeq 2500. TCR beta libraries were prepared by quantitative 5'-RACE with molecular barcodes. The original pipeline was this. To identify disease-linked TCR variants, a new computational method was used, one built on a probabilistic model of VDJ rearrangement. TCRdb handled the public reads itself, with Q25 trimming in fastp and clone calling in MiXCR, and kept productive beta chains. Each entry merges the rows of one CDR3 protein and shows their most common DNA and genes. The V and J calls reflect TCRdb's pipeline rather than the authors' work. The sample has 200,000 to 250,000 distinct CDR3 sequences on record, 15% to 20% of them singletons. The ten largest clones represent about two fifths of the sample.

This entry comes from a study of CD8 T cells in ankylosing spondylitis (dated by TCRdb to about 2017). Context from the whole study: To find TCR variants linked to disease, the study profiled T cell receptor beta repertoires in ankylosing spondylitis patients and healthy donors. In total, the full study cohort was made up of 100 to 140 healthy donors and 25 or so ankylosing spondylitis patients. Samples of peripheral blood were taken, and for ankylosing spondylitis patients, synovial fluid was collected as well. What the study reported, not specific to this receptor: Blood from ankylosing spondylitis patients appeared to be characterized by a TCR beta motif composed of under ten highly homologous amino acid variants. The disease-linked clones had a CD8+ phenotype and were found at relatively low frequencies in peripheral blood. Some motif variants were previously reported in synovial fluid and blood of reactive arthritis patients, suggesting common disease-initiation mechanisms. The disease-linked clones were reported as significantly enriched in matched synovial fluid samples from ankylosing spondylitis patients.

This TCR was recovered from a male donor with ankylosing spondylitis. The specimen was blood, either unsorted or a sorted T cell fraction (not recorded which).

This receptor has the CDR3 CATWDVGLREQFF. The DNA is TGTGCCACCTGGGACGTGGGGCTTCGAGAGCAGTTCTTC. The chain uses TRBV24-1 and TRBJ2-1; the D call is possibly TRBD1 or TRBD2, each sharing 5 bases. Reading the germline V gene gives CDR1 KGHDR and CDR2 SFDVKD. The junction shows trimming of 9 bases on V and 10 bases on J, plus 18 bases between the germline ends. The CDR3 sequence holds 13 residues, the cysteine and phenylalanine included. Only the CDR3 portion is preserved as DNA: 39 bases, with reading frame beginning at the first base.